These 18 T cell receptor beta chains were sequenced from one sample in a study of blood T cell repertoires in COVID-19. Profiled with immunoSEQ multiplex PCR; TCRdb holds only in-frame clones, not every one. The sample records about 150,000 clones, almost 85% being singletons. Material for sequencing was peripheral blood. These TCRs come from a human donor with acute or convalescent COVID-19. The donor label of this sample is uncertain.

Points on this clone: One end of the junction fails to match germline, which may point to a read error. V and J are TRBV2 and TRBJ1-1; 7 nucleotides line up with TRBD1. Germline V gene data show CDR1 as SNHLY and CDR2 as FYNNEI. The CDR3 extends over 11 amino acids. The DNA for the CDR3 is TGTGCCAGCAGAGCGTACGAGGGGGCGACCTTT. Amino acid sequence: CASRAYEGATF. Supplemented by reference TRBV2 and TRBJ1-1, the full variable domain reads EPEVTQTPSHQVTQMGQEVILRCVPISNHLYFYWYRQILGQKVEFLVSFYNNEISEKSEIFDDQFSVERPDGSNFTLKIRSTKLEDSAMYFCASRAYEGATFGQGTRLTVV.

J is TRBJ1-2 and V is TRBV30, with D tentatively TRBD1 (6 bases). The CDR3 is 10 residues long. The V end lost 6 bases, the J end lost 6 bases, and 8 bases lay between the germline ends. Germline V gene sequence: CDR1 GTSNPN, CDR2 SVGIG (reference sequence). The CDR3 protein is CACHRDGYTF. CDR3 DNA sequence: TGTGCCTGCCACAGGGATGGCTACACCTTC.

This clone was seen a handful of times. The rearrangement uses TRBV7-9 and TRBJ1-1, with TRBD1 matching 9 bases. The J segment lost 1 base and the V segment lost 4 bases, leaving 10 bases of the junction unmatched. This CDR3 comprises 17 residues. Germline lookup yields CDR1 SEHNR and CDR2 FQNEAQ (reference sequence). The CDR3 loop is CASSSSSWDRENTEAFF. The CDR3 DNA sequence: TGTGCCAGCAGCTCCTCTTCCTGGGACAGGGAGAACACTGAAGCTTTCTTT.

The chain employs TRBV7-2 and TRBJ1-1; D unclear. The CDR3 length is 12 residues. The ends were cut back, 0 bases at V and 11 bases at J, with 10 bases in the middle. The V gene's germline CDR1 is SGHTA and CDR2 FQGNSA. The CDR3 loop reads CASSLARVGAFF. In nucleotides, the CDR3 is TGTGCCAGCAGCTTAGCGCGGGTCGGGGCTTTCTTT. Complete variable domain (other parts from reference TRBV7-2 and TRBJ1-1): GAGVSQSPSNKVTEKGKDVELRCDPISGHTALYWYRQSLGQGLEFLIYFQGNSAPDKSGLPSDRFSAERTGGSVSTLTIQRTQQEDSAVYLCASSLARVGAFFGQGTRLTVV.

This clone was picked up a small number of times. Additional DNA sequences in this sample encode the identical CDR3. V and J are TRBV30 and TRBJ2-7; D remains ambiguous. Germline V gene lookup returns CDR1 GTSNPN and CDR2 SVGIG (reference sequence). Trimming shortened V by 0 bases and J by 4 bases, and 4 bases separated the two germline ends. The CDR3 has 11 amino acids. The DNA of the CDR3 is TGTGCCTGGAGTGTACAATACGAGCAGTACTTC. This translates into CAWSVQYEQYF.

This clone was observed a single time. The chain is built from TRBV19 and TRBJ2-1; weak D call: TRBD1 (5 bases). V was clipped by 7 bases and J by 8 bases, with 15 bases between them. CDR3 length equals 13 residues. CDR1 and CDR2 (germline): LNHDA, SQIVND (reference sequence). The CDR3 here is CASNQGHIHEQFF. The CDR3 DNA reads TGTGCCAGTAACCAGGGTCATATCCATGAGCAGTTCTTC.

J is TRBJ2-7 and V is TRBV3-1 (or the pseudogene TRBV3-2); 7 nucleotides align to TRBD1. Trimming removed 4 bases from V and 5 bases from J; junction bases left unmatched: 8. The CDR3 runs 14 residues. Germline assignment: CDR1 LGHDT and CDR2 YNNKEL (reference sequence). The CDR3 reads CASSPRGQGDEQYF. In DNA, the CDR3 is TGTGCCAGCAGCCCCCGGGGTCAGGGGGACGAGCAGTACTTC.

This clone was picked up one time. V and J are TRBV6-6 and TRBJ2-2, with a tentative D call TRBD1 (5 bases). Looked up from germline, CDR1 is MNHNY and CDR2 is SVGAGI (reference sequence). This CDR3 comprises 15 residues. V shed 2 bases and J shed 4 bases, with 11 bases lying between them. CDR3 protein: CASSYPGSSTGELFF. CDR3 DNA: TGTGCCAGCAGTTACCCAGGGTCGAGCACCGGGGAGCTGTTTTTT.

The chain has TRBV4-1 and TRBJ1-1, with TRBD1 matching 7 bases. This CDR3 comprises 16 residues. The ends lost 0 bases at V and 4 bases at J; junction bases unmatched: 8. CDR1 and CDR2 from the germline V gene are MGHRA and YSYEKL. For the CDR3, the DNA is TGCGCCAGCAGCCAAGATCGGACAGGATTTGGCACTGAAGCTTTCTTT. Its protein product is CASSQDRTGFGTEAFF.

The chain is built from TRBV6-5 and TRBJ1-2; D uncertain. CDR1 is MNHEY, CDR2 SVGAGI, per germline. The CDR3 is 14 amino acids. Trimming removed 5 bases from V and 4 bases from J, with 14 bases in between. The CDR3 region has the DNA TGTGCCAGCAGTCGCGGCGGCGGCGGCTATGGCTACACCTTC. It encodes CASSRGGGGYGYTF.

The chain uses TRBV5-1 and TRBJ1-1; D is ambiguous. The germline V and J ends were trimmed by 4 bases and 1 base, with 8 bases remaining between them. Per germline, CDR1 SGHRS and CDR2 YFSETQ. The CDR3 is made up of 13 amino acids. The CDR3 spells CASSQTGNTEAFF. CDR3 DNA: TGCGCCAGCAGCCAAACGGGGAACACTGAAGCTTTCTTT.

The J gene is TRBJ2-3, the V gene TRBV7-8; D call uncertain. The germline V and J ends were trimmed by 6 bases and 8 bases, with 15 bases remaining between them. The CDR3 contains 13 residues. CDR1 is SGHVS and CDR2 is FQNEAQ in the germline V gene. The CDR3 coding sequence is TGTGCCAGCAGGCGTCTTGAAAGAAGTACGCAGTATTTT. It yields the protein CASRRLERSTQYF.

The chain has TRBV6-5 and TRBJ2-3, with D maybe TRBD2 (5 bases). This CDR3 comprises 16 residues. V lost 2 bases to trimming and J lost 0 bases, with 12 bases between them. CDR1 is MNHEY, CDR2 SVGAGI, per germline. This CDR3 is CASSYPSGLSTDTQYF. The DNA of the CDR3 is TGTGCCAGCAGTTACCCCAGCGGATTGAGCACAGATACGCAGTATTTT.

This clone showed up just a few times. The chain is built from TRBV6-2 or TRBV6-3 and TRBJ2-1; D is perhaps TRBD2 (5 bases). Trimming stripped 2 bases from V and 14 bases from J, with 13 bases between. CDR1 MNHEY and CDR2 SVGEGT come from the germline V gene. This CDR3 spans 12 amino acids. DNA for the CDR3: TGTGCCAGCAGTTACGAGAGGGATAGGAAGTTCTTC. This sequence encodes CASSYERDRKFF.

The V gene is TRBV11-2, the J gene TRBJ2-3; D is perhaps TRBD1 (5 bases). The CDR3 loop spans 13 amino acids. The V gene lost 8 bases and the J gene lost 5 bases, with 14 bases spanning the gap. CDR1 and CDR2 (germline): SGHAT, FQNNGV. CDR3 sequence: CASSGRGGDTQYF. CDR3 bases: TGTGCCAGCTCCGGAAGGGGCGGAGATACGCAGTATTTT.

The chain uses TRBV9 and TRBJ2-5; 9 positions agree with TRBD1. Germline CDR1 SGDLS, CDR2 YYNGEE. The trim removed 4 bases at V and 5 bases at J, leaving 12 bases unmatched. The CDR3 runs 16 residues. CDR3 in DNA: TGTGCCAGCAGCCTAGGGACTGGGACAGGGCGGGAGACCCAGTACTTC. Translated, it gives CASSLGTGTGRETQYF.

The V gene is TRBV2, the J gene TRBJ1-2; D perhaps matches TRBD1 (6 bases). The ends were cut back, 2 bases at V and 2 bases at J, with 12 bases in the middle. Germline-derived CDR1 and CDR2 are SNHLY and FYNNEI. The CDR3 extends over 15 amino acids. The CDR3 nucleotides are TGTGCCAGCAGTGAAACAGGGATGGTCAACTATGGCTACACCTTC. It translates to CASSETGMVNYGYTF.

For the CDR3, the DNA is TGTGCCAGTAGTGCCCCGAGCAGGGGAGCAACCGGGGAGCTGTTTTTT. Protein product: CASSAPSRGATGELFF. The chain employs TRBV19 and TRBJ2-2; tentative D call: TRBD1 (6 bases). The CDR3 length is 16 residues. Trimming cost V 5 bases and J 5 bases, with 18 bases left between them. Per germline, CDR1 LNHDA and CDR2 SQIVND (reference sequence).